Many counts were recorded for the clone carrying this T cell receptor beta chain. As yet, its antigen is unknown. V lost 1 base and J lost 6, with 10 bases in between. Germline V CDR1 and CDR2: LNHDA, SQIVND (reference sequence). This CDR3 is built from 13 residues. The data originate from a study of beta chain features in type 1 diabetes. Study results and caveats: Shorter TCRB CDR3s, moderately but significantly so, were found in Type 1 diabetes patients in all four CD4+ subsets.

Expressed TCRB transcripts were sequenced because the entire RNA isolate underwent reverse transcription. It was found that naive, central memory and regulatory T cell samples averaged roughly 3.6 million reads. Data came from immunoSEQ multiplex PCR; TCRdb stores just in-frame clones and leaves some out. The sample consists of about 160,000 clones, about 9% of them appearing once. The chain carries TRBV19 and TRBJ2-7; no firm D call. Sequencing was done on a sample of central memory CD4+ T cells from blood. This receptor was identified in a woman aged 18-35 years with type 1 diabetes. CDR3 sequence reads: CASSIVPGSEQYF. As DNA, the CDR3 is TGTGCCAGTAGTATAGTGCCGGGTTCCGAGCAGTACTTC. Full variable domain (missing parts from reference TRBV19 and TRBJ2-7): DGGITQSPKYLFRKEGQNVTLSCEQNLNHDAMYWYRQDPGQGLRLIYYSQIVNDFQKGDIAEGYSVSREKKESFPLTVTSAQKNPTAFYLCASSIVPGSEQYFGPGTRLTVT.